The clone carrying this T cell receptor (beta chain) has only one observation. In the study's own analysis: Reference gene primer amplification gave estimated nucleated cell counts. TCRdb keeps only in-frame clones here, not all; method: immunoSEQ multiplex PCR. The V and J calls and the clone size are those of that table, but D and trimming were determined from the DNA. The sample lists 200,000 to 250,000 clones; 80% to 90% were seen once. The data originate from a study of blood T cell repertoires in COVID-19. In germline, CDR1 is MNHEY, CDR2 SVGAGI. The CDR3 covers 15 residues. Trimming cost V 2 bases and J 0 bases; bases outside gene matches: 2. Exposed enrollees encountered a COVID-19 case at some point within 2 weeks before study entry.

This chain links TRBV6-5 with TRBJ2-3, with 7 positions matching TRBD1. The TCR comes from a man in his forties or fifties who had been exposed to COVID-19. The sample comprised PBMCs or T cells enriched from blood (not recorded which). Written as DNA, the CDR3 is TGTGCCAGCAGTTACGGCAGGGGGAGCACAGATACGCAGTATTTT. Translated, it gives CASSYGRGSTDTQYF.